Below, 18 T cell receptor beta chains from the same sample are listed, as sequenced in a study of persistence of HIV-infected CD4 T cells (dated by TCRdb to about 2020). The immunoSEQ hsTCRB assay version 4 in survey mode was used to sequence TCRbeta repertoires from genomic DNA. TCRdb retrieved this table from immuneACCESS and kept in-frame rearrangements only. Not all clones are present; in checked studies, unresolved V genes account for under half, and no reason is known for the remainder. The table for this sample lists about 64,000 clones; less than 85% of them were counted only once. The top ten hold 1.5% to 2% of the sample. Their antigen targets remain unknown. The treatment or condition label, read with the paper, signifies: suppressive antiretroviral therapy. A pool of overlapping HIV-1 Gag 15-mer peptides was used at 0.8 to 1 ug per peptide per mL for cell stimulation. Memory CD4+ T cells that did not respond, being CD40L-negative, CD69-negative and CD45RO-high, were sorted as memory populations depleted of antigen-responding cells.

The source material was CD4+ T cells sorted from PBMCs after roughly 20-hour stimulation, sampled from a patient who received antiretroviral therapy. This specimen's cell subset or site label, interpreted: CD40L-CD69- CD45RO-high memory CD4 T cells not responding to Gag peptides. These receptors came from an adult man with HIV who was CMV-seropositive.

The chain couples TRBV5-5 to TRBJ2-1; TRBD1 matches at 7 bases. The CDR3 spans 15 residues. Looked up from germline, CDR1 is SGHKS and CDR2 is YYEKEE (reference sequence). Trimming removed 2 bases from V and 6 bases from J; junction bases left unmatched: 8. The CDR3 DNA reads as TGTGCCAGCAGCTTTAGAGGGGACAGCCTCAATGAGCAGTTCTTC. As protein: CASSFRGDSLNEQFF. Using reference TRBV5-5 and TRBJ2-1 for the parts outside the CDR3, the full variable domain is DAGVTQSPTHLIKTRGQQVTLRCSPISGHKSVSWYQQVLGQGPQFIFQYYEKEERGRGNFPDRFSARQFPNYSSELNVNALLLGDSALYLCASSFRGDSLNEQFFGPGTRLTVL.

The chain links TRBV18 to TRBJ1-5; 8 nucleotides agree with TRBD1. The CDR3 totals 15 residues. V shed 6 bases and J 2 bases; nucleotides not matched to a gene: 6. The V gene's germline CDR1 is KGHSH and CDR2 LQKENI. The CDR3 sequence is CASSADRVGNQPQHF. Written as DNA, the CDR3 is TGTGCCAGCTCGGCGGACAGGGTAGGCAATCAGCCCCAGCATTTT.

This clone was observed a few times. The gene calls are TRBV2 and TRBJ2-2, with D possibly matching TRBD1 (6 bases). V was clipped by 7 bases and J by 1 base, with 13 bases between them. The CDR3 extends over 15 amino acids. The germline V gene has CDR1 SNHLY and CDR2 FYNNEI. The DNA for the CDR3 is TGTGCCAGCACTTATTTACAGGGGAACACCGGGGAGCTGTTTTTT. It encodes CASTYLQGNTGELFF.

V gene TRBV15 combines with J gene TRBJ1-2; D unresolved. CDR1 and CDR2 (germline): LNHNV, YYDKDF (reference sequence). The CDR3 sequence is 16 residues long. Trimming removed 0 bases from V and 0 bases from J, with 11 bases in between. The CDR3: CATSRDLRGANYGYTF. The CDR3 bases are TGTGCCACCAGCAGAGATCTTAGAGGCGCTAACTATGGCTACACCTTC.

A few counts support this clone. V and J are TRBV25-1 and TRBJ1-2; 12 bases are a match to TRBD1. V dropped 2 bases and J dropped 8; count of bases not matched to a gene: 9. Per germline, CDR1 MGHDK and CDR2 SYGVNS. The CDR3 has 16 amino acids. This chain's CDR3 is CASSEGTGTGGDGYTF. The CDR3 bases are TGTGCCAGCAGTGAAGGCACCGGGACAGGGGGCGACGGCTACACCTTC.

The V and J genes are TRBV28 and TRBJ2-2; TRBD1 agrees at 11 bases. Germline CDR1 reads MDHEN; CDR2 reads SYDVKM. The length of the CDR3 is 16 residues. J gave up 3 bases and V 7 bases, and 7 bases lay outside the gene matches. CDR3 coding DNA: TGTGCCAGCACCTCCGGGACAGGGGGTTACACCGGGGAGCTGTTTTTT. This sequence encodes CASTSGTGGYTGELFF.

This clone was detected once. The chain uses TRBV20-1 and TRBJ2-7; D unclear. The CDR3 totals 11 residues. Germline CDR1 is DFQATT and CDR2 is SNEGSKA (reference sequence). Trimming left V 1 base short and J 4 bases short, with 5 bases between. CDR3 in amino acids: CSARVVYEQYF. The CDR3 nucleotides are TGCAGTGCTAGAGTTGTATACGAGCAGTACTTC.

The table lists this clone with a few counts. This chain uses TRBV9 with TRBJ2-1; TRBD1 is a possible D gene (5 bases). Germline CDR1 SGDLS, CDR2 YYNGEE. Trimming cost V 3 bases and J 6 bases, with 13 bases left between them. This CDR3 spans 14 amino acids. The CDR3 sequence is CASSARDSTNEQFF. The CDR3 bases are TGTGCCAGCAGCGCACGAGACAGCACCAATGAGCAGTTCTTC.

The chain recombines TRBV9 with TRBJ2-4; 8 bases are shared with TRBD2. This CDR3 spans 16 amino acids. In germline, CDR1 is SGDLS, CDR2 YYNGEE. V was clipped by 3 bases and J by 8 bases; unmatched bases: 13. The DNA of the CDR3 is TGTGCCAGCAGCGGGACGTCAGGCCACGGGGGGGACATTCAGTACTTC. This sequence encodes CASSGTSGHGGDIQYF.

The chain combines TRBV6-5 with TRBJ1-1, with TRBD1 matching over 9 bases. V shed 2 bases, J shed 5 bases, and the junction held 6 bases outside the gene matches. The CDR3 runs 15 residues. Germline V gene sequence: CDR1 MNHEY, CDR2 SVGAGI. The CDR3 nucleotides are TGTGCCAGCAGTTACGGGGACAGGGCTCGAACTGAAGCTTTCTTT. As protein: CASSYGDRARTEAFF.

V is TRBV27 and J is TRBJ2-2, with TRBD1 matching 7 bases. V trimming: 6 bases; J trimming: 6 bases; junction bases outside the gene matches: 10. Germline V gives CDR1 MNHEY, CDR2 SMNVEV (reference sequence). The CDR3 is made up of 15 amino acids. CDR3 amino acids: CASRETGFGAGELFF. The CDR3 nucleotides read TGTGCCAGCAGGGAGACAGGGTTTGGCGCCGGGGAGCTGTTTTTT.

In its sample, this clone was seen once. The chain recombines TRBV7-8 with TRBJ1-4; no clear D gene. V dropped 3 bases and J dropped 7 bases, with 9 bases sitting between them. Germline V gene data show CDR1 as SGHVS and CDR2 as FQNEAQ. This CDR3 is built from 13 residues. The CDR3 DNA follows: TGTGCCAGCAGCTTTAACCGTCTTGAAAAACTGTTTTTT. This gives the protein CASSFNRLEKLFF.

This chain links TRBV24-1 with TRBJ1-4; the D gene is possibly TRBD1 (5 bases). CDR3 size: 15 residues. V was trimmed by 3 bases and J by 8 bases, leaving 15 bases between them. Germline V lookup: CDR1 KGHDR, CDR2 SFDVKD. The CDR3: CATSDPRDRKEKLFF. As DNA, the CDR3 is TGTGCCACCAGTGATCCGCGGGACCGCAAGGAAAAACTGTTTTTT.

The rearrangement joins TRBV4-2 to TRBJ1-2; 9 nucleotides match TRBD1. Germline CDR1 reads LGHNA; CDR2 reads YNFKEQ. This CDR3 has 15 residues. The V segment lost 4 bases and the J segment 1 base; nucleotides outside the gene matches: 4. The CDR3 DNA sequence: TGTGCCAGCAGCCTAGGGACAGGGAGTAACTATGGCTACACCTTC. It is translated as CASSLGTGSNYGYTF.

Only one count was recorded for this clone. At one of its ends the junction is not consistent with the germline gene, which may arise from a read error. The rearrangement links TRBV28 to TRBJ1-3; D perhaps matches TRBD1 (6 bases). The CDR3 length is 15 residues. Germline values: CDR1 MDHEN, CDR2 SYDVKM. This chain's CDR3 is CARRLGQPYGNTLHF. CDR3 nucleotide sequence: TGTGCCCGCAGACTTGGACAGCCTTATGGAAACACCCTACATTTT.

This clone was detected only a few times. The chain links TRBV2 to TRBJ1-6; D is uncertain. Deletions cut 2 bases from V and 10 bases from J, with 9 bases between. The CDR3 is 13 residues long. Germline V gene lookup returns CDR1 SNHLY and CDR2 FYNNEI. The CDR3 spells CASSEREGSPLHF. The CDR3 coding sequence is TGTGCCAGCAGTGAAAGGGAAGGCTCACCCCTCCACTTT.

The CDR3 sequence is CASSLDSPQRDEQYF. CDR3 sequence (DNA): TGTGCCAGCAGCTTAGATTCCCCCCAAAGGGACGAGCAGTACTTC. The rearrangement uses TRBV11-2 and TRBJ2-7, with D unresolved. Germline V gives CDR1 SGHAT, CDR2 FQNNGV. V was cut by 0 bases and J by 5 bases, with 14 bases left in between. CDR3 length equals 15 residues. Drawing the rest from reference TRBV11-2 and TRBJ2-7, the complete variable domain is EAGVAQSPRYKIIEKRQSVAFWCNPISGHATLYWYQQILGQGPKLLIQFQNNGVVDDSQLPKDRFSAERLKGVDSTLKIQPAKLEDSAVYLCASSLDSPQRDEQYFGPGTRLTVT.

The rearrangement uses TRBV28 and TRBJ1-4; the match to TRBD1 covers 7 bases. The germline V gene encodes CDR1 MDHEN and CDR2 SYDVKM. The CDR3 covers 15 residues. J gave up 7 bases and V 5 bases, and 10 bases lay outside the gene matches. Here the CDR3 reads CASSKPGGGSEKLFF. CDR3 DNA sequence: TGTGCCAGCAGTAAGCCAGGGGGAGGGAGTGAAAAACTGTTTTTT.